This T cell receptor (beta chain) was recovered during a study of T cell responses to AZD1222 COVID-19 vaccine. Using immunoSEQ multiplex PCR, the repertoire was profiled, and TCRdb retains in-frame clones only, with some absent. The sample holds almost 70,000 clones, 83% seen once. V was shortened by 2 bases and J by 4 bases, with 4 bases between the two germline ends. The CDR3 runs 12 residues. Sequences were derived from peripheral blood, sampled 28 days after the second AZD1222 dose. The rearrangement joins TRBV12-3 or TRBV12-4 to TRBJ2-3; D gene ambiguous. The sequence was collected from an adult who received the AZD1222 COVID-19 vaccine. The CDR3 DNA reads TGTGCCAGCAGTTTATTCCCAGATACGCAGTATTTT. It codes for CASSLFPDTQYF.